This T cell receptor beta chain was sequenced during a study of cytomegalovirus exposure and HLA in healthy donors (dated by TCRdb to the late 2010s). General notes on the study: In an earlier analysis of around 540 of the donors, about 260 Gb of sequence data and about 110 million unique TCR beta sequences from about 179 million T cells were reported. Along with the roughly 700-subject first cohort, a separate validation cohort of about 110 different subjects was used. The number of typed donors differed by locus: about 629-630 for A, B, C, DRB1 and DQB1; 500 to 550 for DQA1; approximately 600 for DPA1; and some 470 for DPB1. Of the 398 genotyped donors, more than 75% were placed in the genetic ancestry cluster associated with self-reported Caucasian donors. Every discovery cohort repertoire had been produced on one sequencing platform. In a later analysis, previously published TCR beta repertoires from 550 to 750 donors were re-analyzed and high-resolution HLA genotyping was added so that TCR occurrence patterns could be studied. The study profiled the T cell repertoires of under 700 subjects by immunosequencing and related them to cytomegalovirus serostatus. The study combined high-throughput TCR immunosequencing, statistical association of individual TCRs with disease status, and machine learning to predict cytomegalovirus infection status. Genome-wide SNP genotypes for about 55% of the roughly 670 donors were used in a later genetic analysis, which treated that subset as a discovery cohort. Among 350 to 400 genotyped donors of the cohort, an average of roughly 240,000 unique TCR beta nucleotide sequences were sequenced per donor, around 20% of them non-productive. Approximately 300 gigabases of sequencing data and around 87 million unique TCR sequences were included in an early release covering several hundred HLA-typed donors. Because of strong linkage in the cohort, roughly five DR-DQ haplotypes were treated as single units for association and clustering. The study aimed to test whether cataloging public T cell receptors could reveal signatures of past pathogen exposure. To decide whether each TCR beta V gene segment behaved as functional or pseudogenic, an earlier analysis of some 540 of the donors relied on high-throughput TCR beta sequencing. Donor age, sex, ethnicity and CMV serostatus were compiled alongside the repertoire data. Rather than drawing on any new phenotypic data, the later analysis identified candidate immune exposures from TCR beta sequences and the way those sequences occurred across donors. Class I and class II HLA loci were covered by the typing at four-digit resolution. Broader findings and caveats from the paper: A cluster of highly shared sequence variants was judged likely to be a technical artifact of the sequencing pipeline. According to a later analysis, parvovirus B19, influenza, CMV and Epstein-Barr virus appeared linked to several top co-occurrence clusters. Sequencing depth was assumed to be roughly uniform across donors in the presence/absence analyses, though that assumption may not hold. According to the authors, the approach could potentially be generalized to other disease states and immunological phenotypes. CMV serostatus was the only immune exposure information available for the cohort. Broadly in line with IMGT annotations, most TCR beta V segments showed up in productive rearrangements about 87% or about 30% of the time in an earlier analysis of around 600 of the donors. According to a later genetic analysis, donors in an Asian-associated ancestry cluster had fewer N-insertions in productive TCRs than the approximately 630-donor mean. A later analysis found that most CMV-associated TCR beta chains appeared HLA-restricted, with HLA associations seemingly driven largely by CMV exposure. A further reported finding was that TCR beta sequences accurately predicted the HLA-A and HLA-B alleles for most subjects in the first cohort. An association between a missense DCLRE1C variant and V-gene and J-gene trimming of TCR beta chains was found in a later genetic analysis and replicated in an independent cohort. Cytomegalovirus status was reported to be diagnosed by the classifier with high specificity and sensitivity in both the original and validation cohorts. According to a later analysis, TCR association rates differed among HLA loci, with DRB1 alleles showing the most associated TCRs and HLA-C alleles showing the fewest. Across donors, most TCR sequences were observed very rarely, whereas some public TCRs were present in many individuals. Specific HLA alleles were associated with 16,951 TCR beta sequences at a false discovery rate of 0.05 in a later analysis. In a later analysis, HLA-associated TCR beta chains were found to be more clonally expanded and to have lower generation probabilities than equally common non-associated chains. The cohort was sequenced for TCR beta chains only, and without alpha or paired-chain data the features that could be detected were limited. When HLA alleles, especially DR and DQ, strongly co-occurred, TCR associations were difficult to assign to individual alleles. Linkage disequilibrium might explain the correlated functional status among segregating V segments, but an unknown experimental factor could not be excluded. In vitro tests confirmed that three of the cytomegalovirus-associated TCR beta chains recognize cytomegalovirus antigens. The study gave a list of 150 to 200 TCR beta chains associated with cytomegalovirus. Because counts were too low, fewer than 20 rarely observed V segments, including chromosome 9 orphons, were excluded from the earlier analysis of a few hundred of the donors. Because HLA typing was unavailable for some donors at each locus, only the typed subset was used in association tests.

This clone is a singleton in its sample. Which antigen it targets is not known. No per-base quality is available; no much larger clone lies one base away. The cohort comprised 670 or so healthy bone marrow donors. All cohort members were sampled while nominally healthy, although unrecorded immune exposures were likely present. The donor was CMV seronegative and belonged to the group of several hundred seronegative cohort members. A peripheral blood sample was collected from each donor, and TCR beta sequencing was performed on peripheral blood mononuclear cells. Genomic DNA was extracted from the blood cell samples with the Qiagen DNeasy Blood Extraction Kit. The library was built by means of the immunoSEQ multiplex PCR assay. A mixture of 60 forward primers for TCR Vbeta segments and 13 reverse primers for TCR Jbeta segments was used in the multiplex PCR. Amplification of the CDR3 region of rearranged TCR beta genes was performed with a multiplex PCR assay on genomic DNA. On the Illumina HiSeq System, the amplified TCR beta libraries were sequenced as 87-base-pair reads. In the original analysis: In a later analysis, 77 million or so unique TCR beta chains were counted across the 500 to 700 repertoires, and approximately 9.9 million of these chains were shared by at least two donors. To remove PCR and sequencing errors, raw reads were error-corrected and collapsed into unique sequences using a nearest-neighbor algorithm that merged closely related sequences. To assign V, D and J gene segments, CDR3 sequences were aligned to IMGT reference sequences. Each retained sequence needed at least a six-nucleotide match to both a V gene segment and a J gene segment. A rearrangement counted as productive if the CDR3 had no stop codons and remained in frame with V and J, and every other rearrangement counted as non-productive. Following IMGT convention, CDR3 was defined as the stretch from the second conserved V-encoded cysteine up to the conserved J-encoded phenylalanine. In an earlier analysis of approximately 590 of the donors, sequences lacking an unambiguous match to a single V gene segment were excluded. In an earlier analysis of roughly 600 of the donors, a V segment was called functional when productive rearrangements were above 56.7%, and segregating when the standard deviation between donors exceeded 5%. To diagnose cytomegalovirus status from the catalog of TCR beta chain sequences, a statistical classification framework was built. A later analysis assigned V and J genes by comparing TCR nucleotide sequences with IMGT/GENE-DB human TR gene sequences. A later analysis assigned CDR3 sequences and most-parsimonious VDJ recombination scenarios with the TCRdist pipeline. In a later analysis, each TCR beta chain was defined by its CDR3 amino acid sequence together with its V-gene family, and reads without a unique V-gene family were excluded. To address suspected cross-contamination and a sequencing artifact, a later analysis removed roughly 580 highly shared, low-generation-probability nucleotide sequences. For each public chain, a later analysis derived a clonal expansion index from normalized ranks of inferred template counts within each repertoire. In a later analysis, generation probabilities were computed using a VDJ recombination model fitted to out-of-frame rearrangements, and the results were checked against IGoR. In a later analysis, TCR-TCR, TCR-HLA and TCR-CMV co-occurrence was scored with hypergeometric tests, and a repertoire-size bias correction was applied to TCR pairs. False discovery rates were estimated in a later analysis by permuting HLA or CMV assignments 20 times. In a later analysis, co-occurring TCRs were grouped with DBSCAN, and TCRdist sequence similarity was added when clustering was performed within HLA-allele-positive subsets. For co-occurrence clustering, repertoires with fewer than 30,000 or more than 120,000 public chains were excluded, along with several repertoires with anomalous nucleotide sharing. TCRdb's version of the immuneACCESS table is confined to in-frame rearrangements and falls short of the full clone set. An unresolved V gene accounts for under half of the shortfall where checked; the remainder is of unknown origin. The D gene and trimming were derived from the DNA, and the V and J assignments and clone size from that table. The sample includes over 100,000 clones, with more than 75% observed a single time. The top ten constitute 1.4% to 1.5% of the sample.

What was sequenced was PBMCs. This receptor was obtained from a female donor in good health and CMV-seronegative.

CDR3 protein: CASSFRGDFYGYTF. The bases are TGTGCCAGCAGCTTCAGGGGGGACTTCTATGGCTACACCTTC. The chain uses TRBV7-9 and TRBJ1-2, and 7 junction bases match TRBD1. V and J are trimmed by 3 bases and 4 bases, and the gene matches miss 5 bases of the junction. There are 14 amino acids in the CDR3, from cysteine to phenylalanine inclusive. The entry retains the CDR3 DNA only, 42 bases that are in frame from base 1. The CDR1 and CDR2 encoded by the germline V gene (reference sequence) are SEHNR and FQNEAQ.